This T cell receptor (beta chain) was captured in a study of T cells in Graves' hyperthyroidism and ophthalmopathy. Regions amplified from RNA transcripts were the TCR beta CDR3 regions. A first-round RT-PCR of the TCR CDR3 used the HTBI primer set. Each CDR3 protein is one row after TCRdb ran MiXCR on the multiplex PCR reads. The sample holds about 600,000 distinct CDR3 sequences, about 14% seen once. This clonotype was detected ten times or more. The V gene end was trimmed by 2 bases and the J gene end by 2 bases; junction bases not matched to a gene: 11. This CDR3 has 18 residues. Looked up from germline, CDR1 is MDHEN and CDR2 is SYDVKM.

Specimen: blood. The sequence was collected from a woman aged 18-30 years with Graves' ophthalmopathy. The chain carries TRBV28 and TRBJ2-3; 9 bases map to TRBD2. CDR3 region: CASSLIGGLAQFTDTQYF. CDR3 DNA sequence: TGTGCCAGCAGTTTAATCGGGGGACTAGCTCAATTCACAGATACGCAGTATTTT.